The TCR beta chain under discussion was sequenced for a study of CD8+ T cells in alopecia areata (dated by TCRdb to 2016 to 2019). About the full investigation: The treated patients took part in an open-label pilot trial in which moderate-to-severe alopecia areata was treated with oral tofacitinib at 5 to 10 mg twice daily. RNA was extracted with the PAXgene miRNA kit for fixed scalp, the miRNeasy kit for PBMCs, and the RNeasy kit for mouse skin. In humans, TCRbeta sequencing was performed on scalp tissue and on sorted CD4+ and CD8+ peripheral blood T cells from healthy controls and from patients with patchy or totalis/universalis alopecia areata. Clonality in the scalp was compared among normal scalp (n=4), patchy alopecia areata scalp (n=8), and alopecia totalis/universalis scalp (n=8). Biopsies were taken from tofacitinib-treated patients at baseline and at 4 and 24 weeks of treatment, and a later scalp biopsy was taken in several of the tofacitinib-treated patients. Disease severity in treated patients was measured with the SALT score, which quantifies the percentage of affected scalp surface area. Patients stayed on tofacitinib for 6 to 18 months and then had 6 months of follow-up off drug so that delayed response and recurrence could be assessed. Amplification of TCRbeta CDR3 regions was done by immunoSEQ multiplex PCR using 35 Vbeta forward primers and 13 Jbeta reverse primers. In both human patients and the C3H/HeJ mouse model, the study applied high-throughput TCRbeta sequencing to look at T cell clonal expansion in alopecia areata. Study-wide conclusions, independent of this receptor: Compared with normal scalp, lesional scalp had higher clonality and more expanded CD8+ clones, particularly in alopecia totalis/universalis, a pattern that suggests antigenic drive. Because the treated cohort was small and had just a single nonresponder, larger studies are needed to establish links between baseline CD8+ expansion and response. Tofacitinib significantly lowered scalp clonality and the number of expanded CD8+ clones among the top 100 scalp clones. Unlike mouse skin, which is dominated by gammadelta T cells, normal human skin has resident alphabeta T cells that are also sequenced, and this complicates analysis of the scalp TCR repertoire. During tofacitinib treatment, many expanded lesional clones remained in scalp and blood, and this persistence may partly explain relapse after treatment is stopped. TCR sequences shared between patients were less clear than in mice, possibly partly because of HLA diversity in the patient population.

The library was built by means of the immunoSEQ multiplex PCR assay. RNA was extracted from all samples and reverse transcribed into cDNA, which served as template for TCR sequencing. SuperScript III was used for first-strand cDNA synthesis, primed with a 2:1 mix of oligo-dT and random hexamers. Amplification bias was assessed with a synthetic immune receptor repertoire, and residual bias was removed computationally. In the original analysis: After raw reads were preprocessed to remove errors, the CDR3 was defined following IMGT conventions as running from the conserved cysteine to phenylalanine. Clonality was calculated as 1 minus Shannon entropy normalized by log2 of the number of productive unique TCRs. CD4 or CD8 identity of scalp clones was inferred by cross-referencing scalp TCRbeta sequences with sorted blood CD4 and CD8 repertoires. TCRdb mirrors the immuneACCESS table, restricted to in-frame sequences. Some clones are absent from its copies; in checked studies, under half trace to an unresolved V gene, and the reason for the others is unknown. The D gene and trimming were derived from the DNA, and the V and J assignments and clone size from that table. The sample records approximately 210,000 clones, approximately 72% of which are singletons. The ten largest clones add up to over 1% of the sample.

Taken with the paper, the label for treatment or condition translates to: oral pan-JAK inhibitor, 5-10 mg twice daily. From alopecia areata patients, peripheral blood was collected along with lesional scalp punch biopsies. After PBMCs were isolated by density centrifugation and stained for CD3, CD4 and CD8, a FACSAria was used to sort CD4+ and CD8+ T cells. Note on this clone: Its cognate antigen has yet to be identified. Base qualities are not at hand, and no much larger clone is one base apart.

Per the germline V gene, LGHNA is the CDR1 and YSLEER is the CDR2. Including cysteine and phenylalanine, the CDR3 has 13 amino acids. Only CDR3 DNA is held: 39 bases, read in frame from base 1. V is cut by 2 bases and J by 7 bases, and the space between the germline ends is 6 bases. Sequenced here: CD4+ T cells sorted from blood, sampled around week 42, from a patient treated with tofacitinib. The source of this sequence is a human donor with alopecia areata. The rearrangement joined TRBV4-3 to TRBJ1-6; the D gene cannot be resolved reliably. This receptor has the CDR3 CASSQHLNSPLHF. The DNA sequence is TGCGCCAGCAGCCAACACCTAAATTCACCCCTCCACTTT.